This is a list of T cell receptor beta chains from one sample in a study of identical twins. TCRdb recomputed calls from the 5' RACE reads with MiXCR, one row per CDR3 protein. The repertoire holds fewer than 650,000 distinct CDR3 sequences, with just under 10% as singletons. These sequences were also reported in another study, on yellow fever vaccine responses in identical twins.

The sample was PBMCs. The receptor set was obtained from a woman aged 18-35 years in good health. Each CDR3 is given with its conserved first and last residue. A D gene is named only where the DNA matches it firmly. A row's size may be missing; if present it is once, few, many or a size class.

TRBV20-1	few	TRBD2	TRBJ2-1	CSARDRLAGRQFF	TGCAGTGCTAGAGATCGGCTAGCGGGGCGGCAGTTCTTC
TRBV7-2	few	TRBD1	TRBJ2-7	CASSFGDRGVNEQYF	TGTGCCAGCAGCTTTGGGGACAGGGGGGTCAACGAGCAGTACTTC
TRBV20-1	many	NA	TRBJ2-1	CSARVVAHEQFF	TGCAGTGCTAGAGTTGTAGCCCATGAGCAGTTCTTC
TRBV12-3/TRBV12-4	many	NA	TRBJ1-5	CASRSSNQPQHF	TGTGCCAGCCGATCAAGCAATCAGCCCCAGCATTTT
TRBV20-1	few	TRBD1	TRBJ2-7	CSAREQGDPLEQYF	TGCAGTGCTAGAGAACAGGGGGACCCACTCGAGCAGTACTTC
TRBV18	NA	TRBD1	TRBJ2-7	CASSPPETGNYEQYF	TGTGCCAGCTCACCACCGGAGACAGGGAATTACGAGCAGTACTTC
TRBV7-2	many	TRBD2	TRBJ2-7	CASSLGWGAGGLYEQYF	TGTGCCAGCAGCTTAGGGTGGGGAGCGGGGGGCCTCTACGAGCAGTACTTC
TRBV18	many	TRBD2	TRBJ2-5	CASSPPSGGHQETQYF	TGTGCCAGCTCACCACCTAGCGGGGGGCACCAAGAGACCCAGTACTTC
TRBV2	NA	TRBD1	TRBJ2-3	CASSAGQGATDTQYF	TGTGCCAGCAGCGCGGGACAGGGGGCCACAGATACGCAGTATTTT
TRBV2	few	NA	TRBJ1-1	CAIPGGLGTEAFF	TGTGCCATCCCCGGAGGTTTAGGCACTGAAGCTTTCTTT
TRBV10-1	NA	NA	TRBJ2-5	CASSDPGSGQETQYF	TGCGCCAGCAGTGACCCGGGGAGCGGTCAAGAGACCCAGTACTTC
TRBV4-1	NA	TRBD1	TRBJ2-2	CASSQIGQGRTGELFF	TGCGCCAGCAGCCAAATTGGACAGGGTAGGACCGGGGAGCTGTTTTTT
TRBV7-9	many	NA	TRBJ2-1	CASSLFPAPDRDNEQFF	TGTGCCAGCAGCTTATTTCCCGCCCCGGATAGGGACAATGAGCAGTTCTTC
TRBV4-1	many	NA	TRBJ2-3	CASSLAVGSADTQYF	TGCGCCAGCAGCCTCGCCGTCGGGAGTGCAGATACGCAGTATTTT
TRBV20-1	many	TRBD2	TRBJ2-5	CSAREWTRRDQETQYF	TGCAGTGCTAGAGAGTGGACTAGAAGGGATCAAGAGACCCAGTACTTC
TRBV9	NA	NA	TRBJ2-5	CASSVDGGGNGPQETQYF	TGTGCCAGCAGCGTAGATGGGGGTGGGAACGGACCCCAAGAGACCCAGTACTTC
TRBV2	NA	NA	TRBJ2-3	CASAPQGEDTQYF	TGTGCCAGCGCTCCACAGGGTGAAGATACGCAGTATTTT
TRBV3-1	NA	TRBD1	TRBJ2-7	CASSPLTGGYEQYF	TGTGCCAGCAGCCCGCTGACAGGGGGCTACGAGCAGTACTTC
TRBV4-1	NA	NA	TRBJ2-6	CASSQRAGAGANVLTF	TGCGCCAGCAGCCAACGAGCGGGCGCTGGGGCCAACGTCCTGACTTTC
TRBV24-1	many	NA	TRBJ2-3	CATSDPISYTQYF	TGTGCCACCAGTGATCCGATCTCTTATACGCAGTATTTT
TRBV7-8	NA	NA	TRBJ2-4	CASSLDGSGNIQYF	TGTGCCAGCAGCTTAGATGGATCGGGAAACATTCAGTACTTC
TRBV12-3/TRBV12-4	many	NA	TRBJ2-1	CASRERVGDYNEQFF	TGTGCCAGCAGGGAGAGAGTCGGAGATTACAATGAGCAGTTCTTC
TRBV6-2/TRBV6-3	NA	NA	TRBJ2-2	CASSWYTGELFF	TGTGCCAGCAGTTGGTACACCGGGGAGCTGTTTTTT
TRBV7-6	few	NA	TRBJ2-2	CASSPPLVVNTGELFF	TGTGCCAGCAGCCCACCGTTAGTCGTGAACACCGGGGAGCTGTTTTTT
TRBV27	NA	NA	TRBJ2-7	CASSFQGSEQYF	TGTGCCAGCAGTTTCCAGGGATCCGAGCAGTACTTC
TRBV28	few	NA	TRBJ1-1	CASMGGSNTEAFF	TGTGCCAGCATGGGGGGGTCGAACACTGAAGCTTTCTTT